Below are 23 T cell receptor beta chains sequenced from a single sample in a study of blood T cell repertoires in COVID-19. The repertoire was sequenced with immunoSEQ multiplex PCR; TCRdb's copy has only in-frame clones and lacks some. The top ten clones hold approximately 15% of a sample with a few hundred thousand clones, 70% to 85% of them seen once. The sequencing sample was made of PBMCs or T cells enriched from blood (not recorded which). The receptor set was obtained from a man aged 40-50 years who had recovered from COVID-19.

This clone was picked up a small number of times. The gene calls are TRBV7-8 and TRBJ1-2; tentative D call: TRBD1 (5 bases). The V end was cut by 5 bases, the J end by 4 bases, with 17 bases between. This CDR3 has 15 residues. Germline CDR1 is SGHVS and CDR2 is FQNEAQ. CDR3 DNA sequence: TGTGCCAGCAGCCCTCGGCCTCAGGACACCTATGGCTACACCTTC. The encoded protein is CASSPRPQDTYGYTF.

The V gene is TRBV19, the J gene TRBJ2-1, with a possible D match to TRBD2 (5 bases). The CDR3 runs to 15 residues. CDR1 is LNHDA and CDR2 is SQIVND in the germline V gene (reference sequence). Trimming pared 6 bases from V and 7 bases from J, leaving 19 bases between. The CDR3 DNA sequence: TGTGCCAGTAGGTCGGAGGTCTTACGAGGGAATGAGCAGTTCTTC. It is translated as CASRSEVLRGNEQFF.

DNA for the CDR3: TGTGCCACCAGCAGGGGCGACGGTGATGAGCAGTTCTTC. Residues: CATSRGDGDEQFF. J is TRBJ2-1 and V is TRBV15; D is unresolved. The CDR3 is 13 amino acids. Germline V lookup: CDR1 LNHNV, CDR2 YYDKDF (reference sequence). Trimming cost V 3 bases and J 8 bases, with 11 bases left between them. Based on the CDR3 plus reference TRBV15 and TRBJ2-1, the full variable domain is DAMVIQNPRYQVTQFGKPVTLSCSQTLNHNVMYWYQQKSSQAPKLLFHYYDKDFNNEADTPDNFQSRRPNTSFCFLDIRSPGLGDTAMYLCATSRGDGDEQFFGPGTRLTVL.

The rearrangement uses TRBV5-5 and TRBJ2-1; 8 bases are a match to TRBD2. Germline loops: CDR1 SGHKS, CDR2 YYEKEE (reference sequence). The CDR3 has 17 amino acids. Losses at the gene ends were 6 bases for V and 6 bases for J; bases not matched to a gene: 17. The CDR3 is CASNTMGTGTRGNEQFF. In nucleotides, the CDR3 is TGTGCCAGCAACACTATGGGGACCGGGACTAGGGGCAATGAGCAGTTCTTC. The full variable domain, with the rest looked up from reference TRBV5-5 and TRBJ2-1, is DAGVTQSPTHLIKTRGQQVTLRCSPISGHKSVSWYQQVLGQGPQFIFQYYEKEERGRGNFPDRFSARQFPNYSSELNVNALLLGDSALYLCASNTMGTGTRGNEQFFGPGTRLTVL.

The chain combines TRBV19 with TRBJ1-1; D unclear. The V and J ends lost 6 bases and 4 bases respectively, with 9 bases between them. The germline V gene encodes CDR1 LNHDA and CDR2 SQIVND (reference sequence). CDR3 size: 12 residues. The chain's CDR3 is CASRLTATEAFF. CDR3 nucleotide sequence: TGTGCCAGTAGACTAACGGCCACTGAAGCTTTCTTT.

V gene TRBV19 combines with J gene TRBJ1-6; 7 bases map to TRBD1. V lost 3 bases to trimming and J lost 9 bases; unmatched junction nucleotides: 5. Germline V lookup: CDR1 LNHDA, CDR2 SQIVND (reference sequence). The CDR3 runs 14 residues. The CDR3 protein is CASSIGQGGSPLHF. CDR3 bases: TGTGCCAGTAGTATTGGCCAGGGGGGTTCACCCCTCCACTTT.

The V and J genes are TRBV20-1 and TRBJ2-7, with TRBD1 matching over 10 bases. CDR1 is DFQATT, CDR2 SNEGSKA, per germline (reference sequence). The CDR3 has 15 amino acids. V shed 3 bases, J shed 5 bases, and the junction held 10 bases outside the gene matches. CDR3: CSASWVPDRGNEQYF. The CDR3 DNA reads TGCAGTGCTAGTTGGGTTCCGGACAGGGGGAACGAGCAGTACTTC.

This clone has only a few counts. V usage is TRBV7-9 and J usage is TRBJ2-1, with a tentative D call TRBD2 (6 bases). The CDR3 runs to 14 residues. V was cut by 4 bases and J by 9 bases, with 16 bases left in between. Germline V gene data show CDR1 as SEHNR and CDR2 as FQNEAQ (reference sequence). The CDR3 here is CASSSGGAYLEQFF. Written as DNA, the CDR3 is TGTGCCAGCAGCTCCGGCGGGGCCTACCTTGAGCAGTTCTTC.

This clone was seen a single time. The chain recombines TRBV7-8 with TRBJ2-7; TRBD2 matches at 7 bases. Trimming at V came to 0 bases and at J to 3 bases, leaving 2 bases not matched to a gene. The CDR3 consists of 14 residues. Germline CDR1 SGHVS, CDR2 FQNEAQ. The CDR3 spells CASSLAGLLYEQYF. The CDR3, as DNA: TGTGCCAGCAGCTTAGCGGGACTACTCTACGAGCAGTACTTC.

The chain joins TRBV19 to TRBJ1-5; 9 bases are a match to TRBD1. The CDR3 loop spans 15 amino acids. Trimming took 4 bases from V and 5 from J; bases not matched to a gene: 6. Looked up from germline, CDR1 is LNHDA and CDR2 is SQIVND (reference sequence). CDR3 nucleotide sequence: TGTGCCAGTAGTAAACAGGGGGCCACGGATCAGCCCCAGCATTTT. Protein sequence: CASSKQGATDQPQHF.

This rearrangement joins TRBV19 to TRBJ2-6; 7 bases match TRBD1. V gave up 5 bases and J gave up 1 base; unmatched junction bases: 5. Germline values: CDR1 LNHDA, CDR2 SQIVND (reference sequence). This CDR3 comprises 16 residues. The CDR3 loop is CASSPWTGSGANVLTF. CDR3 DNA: TGTGCCAGTAGTCCATGGACAGGTTCTGGGGCCAACGTCCTGACTTTC.

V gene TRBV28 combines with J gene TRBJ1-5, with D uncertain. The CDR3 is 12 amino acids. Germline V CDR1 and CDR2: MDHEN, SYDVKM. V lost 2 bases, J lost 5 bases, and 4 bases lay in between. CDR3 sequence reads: CASSLPDQPQHF. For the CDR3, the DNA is TGTGCCAGCAGTTTACCCGATCAGCCCCAGCATTTT.

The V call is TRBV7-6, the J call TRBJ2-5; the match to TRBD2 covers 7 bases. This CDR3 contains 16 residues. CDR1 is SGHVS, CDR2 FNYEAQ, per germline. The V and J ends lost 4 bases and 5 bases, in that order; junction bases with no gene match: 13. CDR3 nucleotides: TGTGCCAGCAGCTCTCCCTGGGGGGGTCCCACGGAGACCCAGTACTTC. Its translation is CASSSPWGGPTETQYF.

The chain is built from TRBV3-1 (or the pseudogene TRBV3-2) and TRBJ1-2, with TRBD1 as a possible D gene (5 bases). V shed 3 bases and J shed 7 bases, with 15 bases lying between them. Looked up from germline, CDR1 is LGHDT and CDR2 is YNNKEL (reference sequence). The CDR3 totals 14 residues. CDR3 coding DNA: TGTGCCAGCAGCCACGAGACAGAAATCCGTGGCTACACCTTC. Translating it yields CASSHETEIRGYTF.

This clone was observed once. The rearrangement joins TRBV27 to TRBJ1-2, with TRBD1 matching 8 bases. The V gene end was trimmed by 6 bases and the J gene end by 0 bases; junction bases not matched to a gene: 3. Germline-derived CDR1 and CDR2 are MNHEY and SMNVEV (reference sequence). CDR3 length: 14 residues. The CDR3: CASRRTGTNYGYTF. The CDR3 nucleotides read TGTGCCAGCAGAAGGACAGGGACTAACTATGGCTACACCTTC.

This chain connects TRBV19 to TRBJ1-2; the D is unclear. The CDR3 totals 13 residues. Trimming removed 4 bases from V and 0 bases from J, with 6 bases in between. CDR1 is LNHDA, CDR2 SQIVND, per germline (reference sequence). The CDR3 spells CASSKGANYGYTF. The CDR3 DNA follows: TGTGCCAGTAGTAAGGGAGCTAACTATGGCTACACCTTC.

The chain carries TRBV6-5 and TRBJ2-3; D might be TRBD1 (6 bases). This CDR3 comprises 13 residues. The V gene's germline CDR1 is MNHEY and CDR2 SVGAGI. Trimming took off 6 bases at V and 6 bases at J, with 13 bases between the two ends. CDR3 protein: CASSRGQPDTQYF. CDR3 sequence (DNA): TGTGCCAGCAGCCGAGGACAGCCCGATACGCAGTATTTT.

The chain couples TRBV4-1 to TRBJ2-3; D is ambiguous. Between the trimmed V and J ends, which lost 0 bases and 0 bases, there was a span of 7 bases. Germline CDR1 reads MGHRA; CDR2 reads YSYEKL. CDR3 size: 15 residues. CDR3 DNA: TGCGCCAGCAGCCAAGAAGCGACTAGCACAGATACGCAGTATTTT. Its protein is CASSQEATSTDTQYF.

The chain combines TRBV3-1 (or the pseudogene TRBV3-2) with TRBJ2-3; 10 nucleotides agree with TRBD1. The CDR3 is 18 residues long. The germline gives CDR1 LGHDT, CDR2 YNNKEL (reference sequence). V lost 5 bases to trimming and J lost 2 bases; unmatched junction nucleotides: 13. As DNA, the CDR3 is TGTGCCAGCAGCGGTATTGGTACAGGGACAGGGGACACAGATACGCAGTATTTT. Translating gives CASSGIGTGTGDTDTQYF.

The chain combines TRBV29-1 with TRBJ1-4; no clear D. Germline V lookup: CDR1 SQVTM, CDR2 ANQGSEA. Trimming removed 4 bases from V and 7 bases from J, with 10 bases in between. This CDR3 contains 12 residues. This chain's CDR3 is CSVAKTFEKLFF. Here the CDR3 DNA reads TGCAGCGTTGCCAAGACATTTGAAAAACTGTTTTTT.

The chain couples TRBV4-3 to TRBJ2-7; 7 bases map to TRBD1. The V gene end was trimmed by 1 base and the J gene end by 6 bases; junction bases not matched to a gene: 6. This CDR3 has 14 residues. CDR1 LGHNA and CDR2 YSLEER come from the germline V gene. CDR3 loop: CASSQGTGRIEQYF. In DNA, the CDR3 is TGCGCCAGCAGCCAAGGGACAGGCCGGATCGAGCAGTACTTC.

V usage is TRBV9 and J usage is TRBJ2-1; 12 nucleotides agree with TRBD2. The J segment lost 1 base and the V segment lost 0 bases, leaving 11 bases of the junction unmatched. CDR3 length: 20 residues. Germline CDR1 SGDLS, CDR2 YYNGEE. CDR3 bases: TGTGCCAGCAGCGTAGCGAGAACTAGCGGGGGGCGGGGTTCCTACAATGAGCAGTTCTTC. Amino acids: CASSVARTSGGRGSYNEQFF.

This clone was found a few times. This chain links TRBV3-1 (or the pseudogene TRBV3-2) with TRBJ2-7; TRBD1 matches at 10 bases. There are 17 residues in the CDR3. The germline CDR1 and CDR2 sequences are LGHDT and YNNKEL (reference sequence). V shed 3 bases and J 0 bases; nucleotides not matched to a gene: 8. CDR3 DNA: TGTGCCAGCAGCCAGGGACAGGGGCGTCCCCGCTCCTACGAGCAGTACTTC. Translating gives CASSQGQGRPRSYEQYF.